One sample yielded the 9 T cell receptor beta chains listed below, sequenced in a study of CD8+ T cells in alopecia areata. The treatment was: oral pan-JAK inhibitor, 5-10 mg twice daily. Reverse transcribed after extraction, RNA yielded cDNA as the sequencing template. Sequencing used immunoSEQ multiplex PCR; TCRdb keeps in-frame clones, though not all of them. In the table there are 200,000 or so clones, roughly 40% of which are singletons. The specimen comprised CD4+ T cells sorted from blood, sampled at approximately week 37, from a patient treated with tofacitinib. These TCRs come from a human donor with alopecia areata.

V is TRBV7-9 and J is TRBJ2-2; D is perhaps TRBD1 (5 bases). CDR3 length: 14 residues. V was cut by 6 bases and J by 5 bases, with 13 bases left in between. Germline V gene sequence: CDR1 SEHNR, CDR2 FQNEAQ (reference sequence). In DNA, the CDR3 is TGTGCCAGCAGTTACAGGAGAGGAACCGGGGAGCTGTTTTTT. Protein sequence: CASSYRRGTGELFF.

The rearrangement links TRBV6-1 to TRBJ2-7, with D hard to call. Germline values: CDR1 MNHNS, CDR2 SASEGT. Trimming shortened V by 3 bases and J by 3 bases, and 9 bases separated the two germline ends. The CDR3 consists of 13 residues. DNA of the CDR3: TGTGCCAGCAGTGATCTCGAGCGCTACGAGCAGTACTTC. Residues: CASSDLERYEQYF.

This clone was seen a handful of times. The CDR3 nucleotides read TGTGCCATCAGTGAGTCTTCTTACGGGCAGTTCTTC. This translates into CAISESSYGQFF. The rearrangement joins TRBV10-3 to TRBJ2-1; D gene ambiguous. Germline V gene sequence: CDR1 ENHRY, CDR2 SYGVKD. V lost 0 bases, J lost 12 bases, and 9 bases lay in between. The CDR3 contains 12 residues.

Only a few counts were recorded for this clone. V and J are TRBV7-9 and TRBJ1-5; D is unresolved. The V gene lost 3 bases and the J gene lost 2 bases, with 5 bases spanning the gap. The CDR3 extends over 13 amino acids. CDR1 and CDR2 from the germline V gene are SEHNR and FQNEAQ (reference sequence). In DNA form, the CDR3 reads TGTGCCAGCAGCTTCGGTCGCAATCAGCCCCAGCATTTT. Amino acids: CASSFGRNQPQHF.

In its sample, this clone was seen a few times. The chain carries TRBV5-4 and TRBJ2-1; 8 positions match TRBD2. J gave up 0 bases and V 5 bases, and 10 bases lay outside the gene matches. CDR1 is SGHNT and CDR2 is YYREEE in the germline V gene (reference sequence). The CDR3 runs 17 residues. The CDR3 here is CASRPDRSGSSYNEQFF. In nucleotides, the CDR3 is TGTGCCAGCAGGCCCGACCGCAGCGGGAGCTCCTACAATGAGCAGTTCTTC.

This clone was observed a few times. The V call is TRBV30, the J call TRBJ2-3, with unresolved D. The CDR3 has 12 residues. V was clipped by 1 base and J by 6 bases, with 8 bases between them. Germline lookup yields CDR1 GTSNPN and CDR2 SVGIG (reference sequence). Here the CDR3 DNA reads TGTGCCTGGAGTGGTTTTAGGGATACGCAGTATTTT. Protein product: CAWSGFRDTQYF.

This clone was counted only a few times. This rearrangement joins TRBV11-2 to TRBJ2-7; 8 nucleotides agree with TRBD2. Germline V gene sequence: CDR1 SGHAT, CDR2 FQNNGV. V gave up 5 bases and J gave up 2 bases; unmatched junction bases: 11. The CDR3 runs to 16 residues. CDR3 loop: CASSPPSQRGTYEQYF. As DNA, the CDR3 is TGTGCCAGCAGCCCACCCTCCCAGCGGGGGACCTACGAGCAGTACTTC.

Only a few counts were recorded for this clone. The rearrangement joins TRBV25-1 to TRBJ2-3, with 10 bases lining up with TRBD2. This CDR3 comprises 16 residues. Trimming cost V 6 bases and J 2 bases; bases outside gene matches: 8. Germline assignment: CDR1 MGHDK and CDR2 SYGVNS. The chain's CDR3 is CASSDQAGGATDTQYF. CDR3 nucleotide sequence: TGTGCCAGCAGCGACCAAGCGGGAGGGGCCACAGATACGCAGTATTTT.

The CDR3 region is CASSPPGRVNTEAFF. CDR3 nucleotide sequence: TGTGCCAGCTCACCCCCGGGGAGGGTGAACACTGAAGCTTTCTTT. The chain joins TRBV18 to TRBJ1-1; no reliable D call. The CDR3 consists of 15 residues. CDR1 is KGHSH, CDR2 LQKENI, per germline. Trimming pared 3 bases from V and 0 bases from J, leaving 11 bases between. Full variable domain (outside the CDR3, taken from reference TRBV18 and TRBJ1-1): NAGVMQNPRHLVRRRGQEARLRCSPMKGHSHVYWYRQLPEEGLKFMVYLQKENIIDESGMPKERFSAEFPKEGPSILRIQQVVRGDSAAYFCASSPPGRVNTEAFFGQGTRLTVV.